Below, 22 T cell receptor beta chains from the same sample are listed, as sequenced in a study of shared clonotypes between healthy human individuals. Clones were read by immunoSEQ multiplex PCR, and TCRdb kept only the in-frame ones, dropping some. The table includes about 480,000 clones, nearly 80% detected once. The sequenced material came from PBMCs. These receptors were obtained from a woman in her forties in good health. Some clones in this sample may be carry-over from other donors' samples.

CDR3 nucleotides: TGTGCCAGCAGTTACCTCGGACAGGGAGGCACAGATACGCAGTATTTT. It yields the protein CASSYLGQGGTDTQYF. V and J are TRBV6-5 and TRBJ2-3, with 8 bases identical to TRBD1. The CDR3 has 16 residues. The germline V gene encodes CDR1 MNHEY and CDR2 SVGAGI. Trimming cost V 2 bases and J 1 base; bases outside gene matches: 5.

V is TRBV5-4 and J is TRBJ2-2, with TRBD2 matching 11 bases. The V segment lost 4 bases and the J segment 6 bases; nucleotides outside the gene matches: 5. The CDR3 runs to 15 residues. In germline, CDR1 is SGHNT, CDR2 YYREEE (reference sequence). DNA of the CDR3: TGTGCCAGCAGCACACTAGCGGGAGCTCCCGGGGAGCTGTTTTTT. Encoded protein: CASSTLAGAPGELFF.

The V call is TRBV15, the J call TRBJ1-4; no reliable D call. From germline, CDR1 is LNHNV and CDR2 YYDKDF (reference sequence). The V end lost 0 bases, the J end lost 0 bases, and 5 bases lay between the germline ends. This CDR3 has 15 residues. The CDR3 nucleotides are TGTGCCACCAGCAGAGATACAGCAACTAATGAAAAACTGTTTTTT. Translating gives CATSRDTATNEKLFF.

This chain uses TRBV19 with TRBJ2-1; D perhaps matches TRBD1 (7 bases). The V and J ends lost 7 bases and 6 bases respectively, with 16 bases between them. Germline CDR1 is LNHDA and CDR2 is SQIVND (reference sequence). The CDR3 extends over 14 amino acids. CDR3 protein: CASTSRGVINEQFF. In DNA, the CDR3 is TGTGCCAGTACGTCCAGGGGGGTTATCAATGAGCAGTTCTTC.

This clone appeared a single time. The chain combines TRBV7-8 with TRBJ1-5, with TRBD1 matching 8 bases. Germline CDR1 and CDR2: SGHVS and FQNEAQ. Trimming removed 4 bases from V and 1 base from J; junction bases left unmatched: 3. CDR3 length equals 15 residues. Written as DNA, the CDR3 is TGTGCCAGCAGCTCACGGACAGGGAGCAATCAGCCCCAGCATTTT. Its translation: CASSSRTGSNQPQHF.

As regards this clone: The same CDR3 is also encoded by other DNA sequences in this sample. In DNA form, the CDR3 reads TGTGCCATCAGTGAGTCAGAGACCCAGTACTTC. Encoded protein: CAISESETQYF. The chain uses TRBV10-3 and TRBJ2-5, with no clear D. CDR1 is ENHRY and CDR2 is SYGVKD in the germline V gene. The CDR3 runs to 11 residues. Between the trimmed V and J ends, which lost 0 bases and 4 bases, there was a span of 0 bases.

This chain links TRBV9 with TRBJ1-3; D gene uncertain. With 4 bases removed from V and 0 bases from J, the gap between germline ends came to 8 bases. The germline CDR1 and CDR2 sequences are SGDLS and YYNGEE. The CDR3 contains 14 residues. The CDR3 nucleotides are TGTGCCAGCAGCAGGCTTAACTCTGGAAACACCATATATTTT. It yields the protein CASSRLNSGNTIYF.

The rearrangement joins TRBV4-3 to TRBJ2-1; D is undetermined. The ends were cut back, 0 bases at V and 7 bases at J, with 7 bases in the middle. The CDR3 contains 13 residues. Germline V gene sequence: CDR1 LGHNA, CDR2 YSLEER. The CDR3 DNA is TGCGCCAGCAGCCAAGACCCGGCGAATGAGCAGTTCTTC. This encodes CASSQDPANEQFF.

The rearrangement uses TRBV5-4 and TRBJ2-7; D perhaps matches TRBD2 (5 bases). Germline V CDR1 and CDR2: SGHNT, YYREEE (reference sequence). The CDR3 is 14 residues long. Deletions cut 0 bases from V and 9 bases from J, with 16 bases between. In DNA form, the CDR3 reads TGTGCCAGCAGCTTGGCCGGTGGACGCGAGGGGCAGTACTTC. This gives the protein CASSLAGGREGQYF. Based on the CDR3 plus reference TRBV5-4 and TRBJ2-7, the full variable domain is ETGVTQSPTHLIKTRGQQVTLRCSSQSGHNTVSWYQQALGQGPQFIFQYYREEENGRGNFPPRFSGLQFPNYSSELNVNALELDDSALYLCASSLAGGREGQYFGPGTRLTVT.

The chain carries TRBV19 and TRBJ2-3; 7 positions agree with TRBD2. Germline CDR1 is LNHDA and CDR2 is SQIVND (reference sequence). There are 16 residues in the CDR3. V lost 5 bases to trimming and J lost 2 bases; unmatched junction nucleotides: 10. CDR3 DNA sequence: TGTGCCAGTAGTTCCCGGGACTACCCCTTCACAGATACGCAGTATTTT. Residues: CASSSRDYPFTDTQYF.

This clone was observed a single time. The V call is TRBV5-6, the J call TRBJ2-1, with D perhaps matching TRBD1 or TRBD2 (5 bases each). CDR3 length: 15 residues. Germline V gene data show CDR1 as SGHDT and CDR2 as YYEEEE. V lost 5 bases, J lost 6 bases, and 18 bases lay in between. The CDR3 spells CASRTGLTALNEQFF. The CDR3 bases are TGTGCCAGCAGGACCGGACTGACAGCCCTCAATGAGCAGTTCTTC.

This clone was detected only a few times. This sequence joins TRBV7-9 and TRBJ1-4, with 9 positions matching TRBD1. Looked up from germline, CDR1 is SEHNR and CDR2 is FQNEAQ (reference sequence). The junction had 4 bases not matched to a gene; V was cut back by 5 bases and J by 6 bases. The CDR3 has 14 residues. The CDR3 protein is CASSHRGPDEKLFF. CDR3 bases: TGTGCCAGCAGCCACAGGGGGCCGGATGAAAAACTGTTTTTT.

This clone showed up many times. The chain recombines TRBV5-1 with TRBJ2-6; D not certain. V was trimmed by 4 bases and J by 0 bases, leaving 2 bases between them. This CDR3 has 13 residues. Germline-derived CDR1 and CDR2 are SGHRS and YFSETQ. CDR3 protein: CASSTSGANVLTF. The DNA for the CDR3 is TGCGCCAGCAGCACCTCTGGGGCCAACGTCCTGACTTTC.

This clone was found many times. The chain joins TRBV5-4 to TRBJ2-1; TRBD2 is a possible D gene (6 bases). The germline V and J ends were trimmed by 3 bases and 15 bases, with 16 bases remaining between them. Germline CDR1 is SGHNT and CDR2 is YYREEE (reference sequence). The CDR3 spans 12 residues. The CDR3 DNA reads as TGTGCCAGCAGCTGGACTATTGGCGATCCGTTCTTC. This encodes CASSWTIGDPFF.

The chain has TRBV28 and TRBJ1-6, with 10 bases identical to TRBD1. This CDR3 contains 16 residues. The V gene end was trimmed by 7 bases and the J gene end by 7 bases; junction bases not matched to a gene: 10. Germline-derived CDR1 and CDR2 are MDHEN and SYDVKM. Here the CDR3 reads CASNQLRTGGNSPLHF. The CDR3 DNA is TGTGCCAGCAACCAACTGAGGACAGGGGGAAATTCACCCCTCCACTTT.

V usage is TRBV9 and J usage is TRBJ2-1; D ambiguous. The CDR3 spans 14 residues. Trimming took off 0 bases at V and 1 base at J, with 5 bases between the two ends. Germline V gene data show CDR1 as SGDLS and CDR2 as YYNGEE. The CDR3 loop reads CASSVGPSYNEQFF. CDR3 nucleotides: TGTGCCAGCAGCGTAGGCCCTTCCTACAATGAGCAGTTCTTC.

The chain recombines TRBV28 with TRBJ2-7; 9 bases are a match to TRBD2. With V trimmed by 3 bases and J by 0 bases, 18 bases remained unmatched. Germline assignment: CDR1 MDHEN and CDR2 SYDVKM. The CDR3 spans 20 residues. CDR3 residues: CASSFRAGGVYGPSSYEQYF. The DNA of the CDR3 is TGTGCCAGCAGTTTTCGCGCGGGAGGGGTTTACGGTCCGAGCTCCTACGAGCAGTACTTC.

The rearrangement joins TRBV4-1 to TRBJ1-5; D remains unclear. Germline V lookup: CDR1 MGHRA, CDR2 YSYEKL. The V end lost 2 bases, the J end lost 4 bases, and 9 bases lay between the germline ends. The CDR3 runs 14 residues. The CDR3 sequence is CASSQWVGNQPQHF. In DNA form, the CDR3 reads TGCGCCAGCAGCCAATGGGTAGGGAATCAGCCCCAGCATTTT.

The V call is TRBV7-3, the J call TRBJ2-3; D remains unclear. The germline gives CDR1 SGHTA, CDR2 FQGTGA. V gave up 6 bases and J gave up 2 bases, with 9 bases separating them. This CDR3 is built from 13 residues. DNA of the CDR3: TGTGCCAGCAGTTTCCAGTACACAGATACGCAGTATTTT. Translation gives CASSFQYTDTQYF. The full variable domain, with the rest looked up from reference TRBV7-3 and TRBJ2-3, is GAGVSQTPSNKVTEKGKYVELRCDPISGHTALYWYRQSLGQGPEFLIYFQGTGAADDSGLPNDRFFAVRPEGSVSTLKIQRTERGDSAVYLCASSFQYTDTQYFGPGTRLTVL.

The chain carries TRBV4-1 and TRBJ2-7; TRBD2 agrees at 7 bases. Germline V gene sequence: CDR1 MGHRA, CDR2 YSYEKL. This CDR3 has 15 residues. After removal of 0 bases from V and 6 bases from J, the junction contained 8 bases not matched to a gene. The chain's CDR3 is CASSQDPGEGVEQYF. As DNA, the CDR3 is TGCGCCAGCAGCCAAGACCCTGGGGAGGGCGTCGAGCAGTACTTC.

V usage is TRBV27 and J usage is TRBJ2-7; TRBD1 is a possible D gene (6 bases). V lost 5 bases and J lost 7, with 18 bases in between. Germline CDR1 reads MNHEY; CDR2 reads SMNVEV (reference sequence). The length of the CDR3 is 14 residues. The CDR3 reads CASSEQWGQGEQYF. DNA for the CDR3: TGTGCCAGCAGTGAGCAGTGGGGGCAGGGGGAGCAGTACTTC.

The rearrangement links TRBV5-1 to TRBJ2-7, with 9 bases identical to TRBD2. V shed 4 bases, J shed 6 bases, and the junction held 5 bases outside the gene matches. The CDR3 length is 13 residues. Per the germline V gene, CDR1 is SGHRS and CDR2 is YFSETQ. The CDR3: CASSPQTSGEQYF. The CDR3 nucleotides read TGCGCCAGCAGCCCCCAGACTAGCGGCGAGCAGTACTTC.